These T cell receptor beta chains were read from a single sample in a study of T cell clonotyping in hematopoietic cell transplantation. Some clones are missing from TCRdb's copy, which holds only in-frame ones; the method was immunoSEQ multiplex PCR. Altogether 25,000 to 30,000 clones are present, about four fifths being singletons, with the ten largest covering around 2%. Specimen: peripheral blood mononuclear cells, collected before stem cell transplant. All receptors derive from a man aged 35-49 years with acute myeloid leukemia. Some clones in this sample may be carry-over from other donors' samples. CDR3s include the opening cysteine and the closing phenylalanine or tryptophan.

V	CDR3
TRBV6-5	CASSYQRLANEQFF
TRBV11-2	CASSLTGNTGELFF
TRBV11-2	CASSFGTNNEQFF
TRBV7-9	CASEGTSYEQYF
TRBV27	CASSLSQGFTGELFF
TRBV19	CASSATGTGREKLFF
TRBV4-1	CASSQGFEAFYEQYF
TRBV6-1	CASSETSGSSYNEQFF
TRBV30	CAGRGGYGETQYF
TRBV5-4	CASSLRERGEFTDTQYF
TRBV11-2	CASSLMGANEKLFF
TRBV6-5	CASREGRNSYEQYF
TRBV5-1	CASSLDWQIYTGELFF
TRBV6-5	CASRRTGTNYGYTF
TRBV27	CASKGAGVGADTQYF
TRBV30	CAWSRETQYF
TRBV4-2	CASSQDGTGAFYGYTF
TRBV11-3	CASSQTRQTYEQYF
TRBV28	CASSERQGPYEQYF
TRBV7-8	CASSLSPLASNEKLFF
TRBV11-2	CASSLAGGYGYTF
TRBV5-1	CASGPPGQKQFF
TRBV5-1	CASSGVNTGELFF
TRBV11-3	CASSYSGGDGYGYTF
TRBV5-4	CASSLAGRTTDTQYF
TRBV2	CASRGDHDGYTF
TRBV6-5	CASSSPGGGYTF
TRBV6-5	CASSLRAGGKKEQFF
TRBV7-6	CASTPRGGARGTGELFF
TRBV4-1	CASSQLGGGGNQPQHF
TRBV13	CASSPDDRGMSYGPKNTEAFF
TRBV2	CASGLGNYGYTF
TRBV27	CASSSPGQILYEQYF
TRBV5-1	CASSSTPGLAGGGTEQYF
TRBV4-1	CASSFSQSETQYF
TRBV30	CARSADTEAFF
TRBV7-9	CASSYLAGGPPDTQYF
TRBV5-1	CASSLSSYEQYF
TRBV11-3	CASSLEDRGRMDYGYTF
TRBV4-1	CASSTPARDILSGANVLTF
TRBV4-3	CASSQHRGTGAKNIQYF
TRBV6-6	CASMGGGQETQYF
TRBV13	CASSPKGGRQRTEAFF
TRBV6-5	CASSFGRGVNGYTF
TRBV7-6	CASSLGYGTGNTIYF
TRBV6-5	CASSYAGAVYTF
TRBV5-1	CASSLLLDDNEQFF
TRBV7-9	CASAGGGHIYGYTF
TRBV19	CASSTRQGIKSGELFF
TRBV6-1	CASQGSNTGELFF
TRBV6-5	CASSYSNDRTAFF
TRBV7-9	CASSLPGGGTEAFF
TRBV21-1	CASSKGEGNANTGELFF
TRBV7-2	CASSLGTGGNGYTF